This record covers a single T cell receptor beta chain. Its antigen is still unknown. Per-nucleotide qualities are absent, and no much larger clonotype sits a single base away. In Seattle, one collaborating source enrolled patients while the infection was active and tracked those patients longitudinally over the course of disease. Collaborating institutions collected whole blood in K2EDTA tubes following their own protocols. For TCRbeta analysis, collaborator samples were shipped as frozen whole blood, as isolated PBMCs, or as DNA extracted from either sample type. Unmatched junction bases come to 0, with V trimmed by 6 bases and J by 2 bases. Its CDR3 holds 12 amino acids, cysteine through phenylalanine. Only the CDR3 DNA is retained, 36 bases long and in frame from the first base. The data originate from a study of blood T cell repertoires in COVID-19 (dated by TCRdb to 2019 to 2021). At the level of the whole study: Collaborator samples came from the United States, Italy and Spain and covered acute and convalescent phases of COVID-19. HLA class I and class II types, where available, came from metadata supplied by the sample provider rather than from assay-based typing. The dataset comprised deeply sampled blood TCRbeta repertoires from subjects exposed to, actively infected with, or recovered from COVID-19. The samples were drawn from two sources: the first 160 participants of the ongoing ImmuneRACE study, and over 950 subjects contributed by 6 global collaborators. A de-identified subject ID, COVID-19 status, age in years and sex were almost always included in the sample metadata. The repertoires were released in a freely available public database intended as a resource for research on the immune response to SARS-CoV-2. The prospective study material was composed of cDNA or gDNA derived from T cells, B-cell-depleted T cells, or PBMCs.

What the study reported, not specific to this receptor: The quantity of clinical and demographic metadata differed by source and by participant and was supplied without curation.

TCRbeta CDR3 regions were amplified from genomic DNA using the immunoSEQ Assay, a bias-controlled multiplex PCR. The authors' pipeline ran thus. The number of nucleated cells in each sample was estimated from the amplification of reference gene primers within the assay. To quantify the absolute abundance of each unique TCRbeta CDR3 rearrangement, sequence reads were collapsed and filtered. For each sample, productive Simpson clonality was calculated as the square root of Simpson's diversity index over productive rearrangements. TCRdb carries this immuneACCESS record with in-frame sequences only. Its versions omit some clonotypes, under half of them owing to an unresolved V gene in the studies checked, with the rest unexplained. That table gives V, J and clone size, and the DNA gave D and trimming. The sample table records around 300,000 clones; 75% to 95% of these occur just once. Of the sample, about 6.8% falls within the top ten clones.

The source of this sequence is a woman in her twenties or thirties with COVID-19, enrolled during active disease. The sequencing sample was made of peripheral blood. The chain is assembled from TRBV12-3 or TRBV12-4 and TRBJ2-5, with 7 bases matching TRBD2. The CDR3 is CASRGGQETQYF. The DNA is TGTGCCAGCAGGGGGGGGCAAGAGACCCAGTACTTC.